This passage covers 10 T cell receptor beta chains from one sample sequenced in a study of CD8 T cells in Susac syndrome. The RNA, about 0.5 to 1 ug, was put through reverse transcription using random hexamers. TCRdb reprocessed the immunoSEQ multiplex PCR reads with MiXCR, giving one entry per CDR3 protein. The sample records over 350,000 distinct CDR3 sequences, approximately 89% being singletons. The sequencing sample was made of CD8+ T cells from PBMCs. The source is a human donor with multiple sclerosis.

V is TRBV6-5 and J is TRBJ2-1; TRBD1 matches 9 bases. V was clipped by 5 bases and J by 10 bases; unmatched bases: 9. There are 14 residues in the CDR3. In germline, CDR1 is MNHEY, CDR2 SVGAGI. In DNA, the CDR3 is TGTGCCAGCAGTAACCGGGACAGGGTCGAGGAGCAGTTCTTC. Translating it yields CASSNRDRVEEQFF.

The V call is TRBV29-1, the J call TRBJ2-3; unclear D gene. CDR3 length equals 13 residues. V dropped 0 bases and J dropped 3 bases, with 7 bases sitting between them. The germline gives CDR1 SQVTM, CDR2 ANQGSEA. CDR3 amino acids: CSVEDVRTDTQYF. Written as DNA, the CDR3 is TGCAGCGTTGAAGATGTCAGAACAGATACGCAGTATTTT.

The J gene is TRBJ2-1, the V gene TRBV19; D is undetermined. Trimming pared 1 base from V and 9 bases from J, leaving 7 bases between. The germline CDR1 and CDR2 sequences are LNHDA and SQIVND (reference sequence). This CDR3 contains 12 residues. The CDR3 DNA follows: TGTGCCAGTAGTATAGGGGTGAGTGAGCAGTTCTTC. Translated, it gives CASSIGVSEQFF.

Only one count was recorded for this clonotype. An end of the junction differs from the germline gene, which may be a read error. J is TRBJ1-6 and V is TRBV4-1; D gene ambiguous. This CDR3 spans 12 amino acids. Germline CDR1 is MGHRA and CDR2 is YSYEKL. The chain's CDR3 is CASSPDNSPPHF. The DNA for the CDR3 is TGCGCCAGCAGCCCGGATAATTCACCCCCCCACTTT.

The rearrangement links TRBV6-2 or TRBV6-3 to TRBJ1-6; tentatively, D is TRBD1 (5 bases). Between the trimmed V and J ends, which lost 5 bases and 9 bases, there was a span of 17 bases. CDR3 length equals 15 residues. Germline V gives CDR1 MNHEY, CDR2 SVGEGT. CDR3 loop: CASSPIDSLSSPLHF. CDR3 bases: TGTGCCAGCAGTCCTATTGACAGTTTGAGTTCACCCCTCCACTTT.

CDR3 DNA: TGTGCCAGCATAGGCGGGCAAGTGAACACTGAAGCTTTCTTT. This codes for CASIGGQVNTEAFF. The chain recombines TRBV12-3 or TRBV12-4 with TRBJ1-1; no clear D. CDR3 length: 14 residues. Trimming removed 7 bases from V and 0 bases from J, with 12 bases in between.

The CDR3 DNA sequence: TGTGCCAGTAGCAGATTAGCGGGAGGGAAAAATGGTGAGCAGTTCTTC. Translated: CASSRLAGGKNGEQFF. This sequence joins TRBV19 and TRBJ2-1; 11 bases match TRBD2. This CDR3 has 16 amino acids. Germline assignment: CDR1 LNHDA and CDR2 SQIVND (reference sequence). The ends lost 6 bases at V and 9 bases at J; junction bases unmatched: 13.

The rearrangement links TRBV20-1 to TRBJ2-2, with a tentative D call TRBD2 (5 bases). Germline lookup yields CDR1 DFQATT and CDR2 SNEGSKA (reference sequence). This CDR3 spans 15 amino acids. With 0 bases removed from V and 7 bases from J, the gap between germline ends came to 15 bases. The CDR3 DNA reads as TGCAGTGCTAGAGAACTCACTAGGACTGACGGGGAGCTGTTTTTT. Translation gives CSARELTRTDGELFF.

V is TRBV7-6 and J is TRBJ1-1, with no clear D. Germline V gene data show CDR1 as SGHVS and CDR2 as FNYEAQ. This CDR3 is 14 amino acids long. V lost 2 bases and J 1 base, leaving 8 bases between the germline ends. The CDR3 reads CASSLNDGNTEAFF. CDR3 in DNA: TGTGCCAGCAGCTTAAACGACGGGAACACTGAAGCTTTCTTT.

V gene TRBV6-1 combines with J gene TRBJ2-1, with D perhaps being TRBD1 or TRBD2 (7 bases each). The CDR3 extends over 12 amino acids. Trimming removed 5 bases from V and 15 bases from J, with 17 bases in between. The germline gives CDR1 MNHNS, CDR2 SASEGT. The CDR3 reads CASSTTPGGVFF. CDR3 nucleotides: TGTGCCAGCAGTACCACTCCAGGGGGGGTGTTCTTC.